The 29 T cell receptor beta chains presented below share a single source sample, sequenced in a study of chemoradiotherapy in HPV16-positive cancers. Repertoires were generated with immunoSEQ multiplex PCR, while TCRdb's copy carries only in-frame clones and drops some. This sample carries some 5,000 clones, 90% to 95% of them seen once, and the ten largest clones take around 4.7%. This specimen was collected from a patient who underwent chemoradiotherapy. These receptor sequences come from a human donor with HPV-associated anogenital cancer.

This clone showed up just once. The rearrangement joins TRBV19 to TRBJ2-7; 9 positions match TRBD1. The CDR3 loop spans 14 amino acids. Germline V gene sequence: CDR1 LNHDA, CDR2 SQIVND (reference sequence). The junction had 6 bases not matched to a gene; V was cut back by 4 bases and J by 5 bases. CDR3: CASSTWDRVDEQYF. DNA for the CDR3: TGTGCCAGTAGTACATGGGACAGGGTGGACGAGCAGTACTTC.

V is TRBV7-3 and J is TRBJ2-6; a weak D match, TRBD1 (5 bases). From germline, CDR1 is SGHTA and CDR2 FQGTGA. This CDR3 spans 13 amino acids. V was cut by 6 bases and J by 4 bases, with 7 bases left in between. CDR3 residues: CASRGLGANVLTF. Written as DNA, the CDR3 is TGTGCCAGCAGGGGGCTGGGGGCCAACGTCCTGACTTTC.

This chain connects TRBV7-6 to TRBJ2-3, with 8 bases identical to TRBD2. V gave up 5 bases and J gave up 10 bases; unmatched junction bases: 5. The CDR3 is 12 amino acids. Per the germline V gene, CDR1 is SGHVS and CDR2 is FNYEAQ. CDR3 region: CASSPPGLAQYF. For the CDR3, the DNA is TGTGCCAGCAGCCCCCCGGGACTAGCGCAGTATTTT. The entire variable domain, with the rest obtained from reference TRBV7-6 and TRBJ2-3, is as follows: GAGVSQSPRYKVTKRGQDVALRCDPISGHVSLYWYRQALGQGPEFLTYFNYEAQQDKSGLPNDRFSAERPEGSISTLTIQRTEQRDSAMYRCASSPPGLAQYFGPGTRLTVL.

In this sample, this clone turned up once. J is TRBJ2-7 and V is TRBV28; D call uncertain. The germline CDR1 and CDR2 sequences are MDHEN and SYDVKM. The germline V and J ends were trimmed by 3 bases and 1 base, with 7 bases remaining between them. The CDR3 length is 13 residues. The CDR3 loop reads CASSFLQSYEQYF. The CDR3 bases are TGTGCCAGCAGTTTTTTACAGTCCTACGAGCAGTACTTC. Full variable domain (outside the CDR3, taken from reference TRBV28 and TRBJ2-7): DVKVTQSSRYLVKRTGEKVFLECVQDMDHENMFWYRQDPGLGLRLIYFSYDVKMKEKGDIPEGYSVSREKKERFSLILESASTNQTSMYLCASSFLQSYEQYFGPGTRLTVT.

This clone was counted a single time. V and J are TRBV6-6 and TRBJ2-7; D call uncertain. CDR1 MNHNY and CDR2 SVGAGI come from the germline V gene (reference sequence). This CDR3 spans 12 amino acids. V was trimmed by 5 bases and J by 7 bases, leaving 12 bases between them. The CDR3 bases are TGTGCCAGCAGTACCTCCCTCTGGGAGCAGTACTTC. The encoded protein is CASSTSLWEQYF.

This chain joins TRBV5-6 and TRBJ1-2; D uncertain. The CDR3 has 14 residues. The V gene's germline CDR1 is SGHDT and CDR2 YYEEEE. V was clipped by 1 base and J by 5 bases, with 12 bases between them. The CDR3 is CASSLWQDSYGYTF. In nucleotides, the CDR3 is TGTGCCAGCAGCTTGTGGCAGGACTCTTATGGCTACACCTTC. Variable domain in full (rest from reference TRBV5-6 and TRBJ1-2): DAGVTQSPTHLIKTRGQQVTLRCSPKSGHDTVSWYQQALGQGPQFIFQYYEEEERQRGNFPDRFSGHQFPNYSSELNVNALLLGDSALYLCASSLWQDSYGYTFGSGTRLTVV.

The chain has TRBV19 and TRBJ1-6, with TRBD1 identical over 12 bases. J lost 5 bases, V lost 4 bases, and 3 bases had no gene match. Germline V gene lookup returns CDR1 LNHDA and CDR2 SQIVND (reference sequence). This CDR3 comprises 16 residues. The CDR3 spells CASSRGQGADNSPLHF. CDR3 nucleotides: TGTGCCAGTAGTAGGGGACAGGGGGCCGATAATTCACCCCTCCACTTT.

This chain joins TRBV28 and TRBJ2-1; 12 nucleotides align to TRBD2. The CDR3 is 17 residues long. The junction had 8 bases not matched to a gene; V was cut back by 4 bases and J by 4 bases. CDR1 is MDHEN and CDR2 is SYDVKM in the germline V gene. Written as DNA, the CDR3 is TGTGCCAGCAGTTCAACCCTGACTAGCGGGGGTTACAATGAGCAGTTCTTC. Translating gives CASSSTLTSGGYNEQFF.

V is TRBV5-1 and J is TRBJ1-2; D perhaps matches TRBD1 (5 bases). The ends were cut back, 3 bases at V and 8 bases at J, with 17 bases in the middle. The CDR3 loop spans 14 amino acids. The germline V gene has CDR1 SGHRS and CDR2 YFSETQ. The CDR3 nucleotides are TGCGCCAGCAGCTCGAGGGCAGGGCTCCGAGGCTACACCTTC. Its translation: CASSSRAGLRGYTF.

J is TRBJ1-1 and V is TRBV28; 9 bases align to TRBD1. The V segment lost 5 bases and the J segment 3 bases; nucleotides outside the gene matches: 7. The germline V gene encodes CDR1 MDHEN and CDR2 SYDVKM. This CDR3 has 15 amino acids. The CDR3 protein is CASSPPRTGDTEAFF. The CDR3 DNA follows: TGTGCCAGCAGTCCCCCAAGGACAGGGGACACTGAAGCTTTCTTT.

The CDR3 loop is CASSYDPRASGGYTF. The CDR3 DNA is TGTGCCAGCAGTTACGATCCCAGGGCCTCGGGTGGCTACACCTTC. This chain uses TRBV6-5 with TRBJ1-2; the D gene is possibly TRBD1 (5 bases). There are 15 residues in the CDR3. V was cut by 2 bases and J by 7 bases, with 17 bases left in between. Germline loops: CDR1 MNHEY, CDR2 SVGAGI.

The J gene is TRBJ1-5, the V gene TRBV11-2; D is unclear. This CDR3 comprises 15 residues. Trimming shortened V by 1 base and J by 0 bases, and 7 bases separated the two germline ends. Germline CDR1 and CDR2: SGHAT and FQNNGV. CDR3 sequence (DNA): TGTGCCAGCAGCTTAGGGTCCTATAGCAATCAGCCCCAGCATTTT. Amino acid sequence: CASSLGSYSNQPQHF.

This sequence joins TRBV6-1 and TRBJ2-1; possibly TRBD1 or TRBD2 for D (5 bases each). The V gene lost 1 base and the J gene lost 5 bases, with 12 bases spanning the gap. The CDR3 has 15 residues. Germline V gives CDR1 MNHNS, CDR2 SASEGT. CDR3 sequence reads: CASSEVLGANNEQFF. The CDR3 DNA reads as TGTGCCAGCAGTGAAGTTCTCGGGGCTAACAATGAGCAGTTCTTC.

The chain joins TRBV9 to TRBJ2-3; TRBD2 matches 13 bases. The CDR3 length is 16 residues. Trimming cost V 4 bases and J 3 bases; bases outside gene matches: 5. CDR1 and CDR2 (germline): SGDLS, YYNGEE. The CDR3 is CASSSGLAGSTDTQYF. In DNA form, the CDR3 reads TGTGCCAGCAGCTCGGGACTAGCGGGGTCTACAGATACGCAGTATTTT.

V is TRBV2 and J is TRBJ1-1; D gene ambiguous. The CDR3 extends over 10 amino acids. Germline assignment: CDR1 SNHLY and CDR2 FYNNEI. The V end was cut by 5 bases, the J end by 7 bases, with 5 bases between. The CDR3 spells CASSSGEAFF. In nucleotides, the CDR3 is TGTGCCAGCAGTTCTGGTGAAGCTTTCTTT. The full variable domain, in which reference TRBV2 and TRBJ1-1 provide the parts outside the CDR3, is EPEVTQTPSHQVTQMGQEVILRCVPISNHLYFYWYRQILGQKVEFLVSFYNNEISEKSEIFDDQFSVERPDGSNFTLKIRSTKLEDSAMYFCASSSGEAFFGQGTRLTVV.

This chain joins TRBV7-9 and TRBJ1-1, with a weak D call TRBD1 (6 bases). The germline V and J ends were trimmed by 4 bases and 6 bases, with 15 bases remaining between them. Germline V gene data show CDR1 as SEHNR and CDR2 as FQNEAQ (reference sequence). This CDR3 has 14 residues. CDR3 coding DNA: TGTGCCAGCAGCTACACAGGGTTTGGTGCTGAAGCTTTCTTT. Encoded protein: CASSYTGFGAEAFF.

The J gene is TRBJ1-2, the V gene TRBV19, with TRBD1 matching 11 bases. Germline CDR1 LNHDA, CDR2 SQIVND (reference sequence). This CDR3 contains 16 residues. Trimming took 5 bases from V and 3 from J; bases not matched to a gene: 8. The CDR3 DNA reads TGTGCCAGTAGTGAAGGACAGGGGGCTTCCGACTATGGCTACACCTTC. Protein product: CASSEGQGASDYGYTF. Filled out from reference TRBV19 and TRBJ1-2, the complete variable domain reads DGGITQSPKYLFRKEGQNVTLSCEQNLNHDAMYWYRQDPGQGLRLIYYSQIVNDFQKGDIAEGYSVSREKKESFPLTVTSAQKNPTAFYLCASSEGQGASDYGYTFGSGTRLTVV.

This sequence joins TRBV5-6 and TRBJ2-5; 7 bases are a match to TRBD1. V lost 0 bases and J lost 4; bases outside the gene matches: 6. This CDR3 is built from 15 residues. Germline V gives CDR1 SGHDT, CDR2 YYEEEE. CDR3 sequence: CASSLAQGKAETQYF. The DNA for the CDR3 is TGTGCCAGCAGCTTGGCACAGGGGAAAGCAGAGACCCAGTACTTC.

The DNA of the CDR3 is TGCGCCAGCAGCCAAGAGGGGTTAAGCCGTGGAAACACCATATATTTT. Amino acids: CASSQEGLSRGNTIYF. J is TRBJ1-3 and V is TRBV4-1; no clear D gene. The CDR3 sequence is 16 residues long. With 0 bases removed from V and 3 bases from J, the gap between germline ends came to 12 bases. Germline V lookup: CDR1 MGHRA, CDR2 YSYEKL.

The CDR3 loop reads CASSLYWMEELFF. CDR3 nucleotides: TGTGCCAGCAGCTTATATTGGATGGAGGAGCTGTTTTTT. The chain couples TRBV5-4 to TRBJ2-2; D gene ambiguous. V was trimmed by 2 bases and J by 10 bases, leaving 12 bases between them. Germline V CDR1 and CDR2: SGHNT, YYREEE (reference sequence). CDR3 length: 13 residues.

The chain has TRBV5-6 and TRBJ2-5, with 8 bases matching TRBD2. CDR1 and CDR2 (germline): SGHDT, YYEEEE. Losses at the gene ends were 0 bases for V and 3 bases for J; bases not matched to a gene: 13. The CDR3 is 18 amino acids. The CDR3 sequence: CASSLVRGGYIGKETQYF. DNA of the CDR3: TGTGCCAGCAGCTTGGTTCGGGGGGGGTATATAGGGAAAGAGACCCAGTACTTC. Looking up the rest from reference TRBV5-6 and TRBJ2-5 gives the full variable domain: DAGVTQSPTHLIKTRGQQVTLRCSPKSGHDTVSWYQQALGQGPQFIFQYYEEEERQRGNFPDRFSGHQFPNYSSELNVNALLLGDSALYLCASSLVRGGYIGKETQYFGPGTRLLVL.

V and J are TRBV20-1 and TRBJ2-7, with D tentatively TRBD2 (5 bases). The CDR3 spans 11 residues. Trimming took off 3 bases at V and 6 bases at J, with 9 bases between the two ends. CDR1 DFQATT and CDR2 SNEGSKA come from the germline V gene (reference sequence). The CDR3 DNA follows: TGCAGTGCTAGTCATCGGGGCGAGCAGTACTTC. It specifies CSASHRGEQYF.

V usage is TRBV30 and J usage is TRBJ1-6, with D uncertain. Germline V gene data show CDR1 as GTSNPN and CDR2 as SVGIG (reference sequence). This CDR3 is 12 amino acids long. V gave up 3 bases and J gave up 5 bases, with 5 bases separating them. The CDR3 spells CAWRQNNSPLHF. In DNA form, the CDR3 reads TGTGCCTGGAGACAAAATAATTCACCCCTCCACTTT.

This rearrangement joins TRBV10-3 to TRBJ1-6; TRBD1 is a possible D gene (6 bases). This CDR3 region has 18 residues. V was cut by 2 bases and J by 11 bases, with 25 bases left in between. Per the germline V gene, CDR1 is ENHRY and CDR2 is SYGVKD. The CDR3 region is CAISEPKTRTGHRPPLHF. Written as DNA, the CDR3 is TGTGCCATCAGTGAGCCAAAAACGAGGACGGGACATCGACCACCCCTCCACTTT.

This clone showed up just once. This chain links TRBV7-8 with TRBJ1-6; D is ambiguous. The CDR3 extends over 12 amino acids. Germline V gives CDR1 SGHVS, CDR2 FQNEAQ. The V end lost 1 base, the J end lost 10 bases, and 5 bases lay between the germline ends. The CDR3 loop reads CASSLGSSPLHF. The CDR3 nucleotides read TGTGCCAGCAGCTTAGGATCCTCACCCCTCCACTTT.

The gene calls are TRBV18 and TRBJ1-1; no clear D. CDR1 is KGHSH, CDR2 LQKENI, per germline. The CDR3 covers 13 residues. The V gene lost 2 bases and the J gene lost 8 bases, with 12 bases spanning the gap. CDR3 in amino acids: CASSPGKGEEAFF. CDR3 nucleotides: TGTGCCAGCTCACCAGGCAAAGGCGAAGAAGCTTTCTTT.

This clone showed up just once. One end of the junction is discordant with germline, which a read error may explain. This chain links TRBV7-6 with TRBJ1-1, with 7 bases fitting TRBD1. The CDR3 is 14 residues long. Germline CDR1 reads SGHVS; CDR2 reads FNYEAQ. The DNA for the CDR3 is TGTGCCAGCAGCCCCGCACAGGGGAACTCTGAAGCTTTCTTT. Encoded protein: CASSPAQGNSEAFF.

V is TRBV9 and J is TRBJ1-2; no firm D call. The CDR3 contains 10 residues. Germline CDR1 and CDR2: SGDLS and YYNGEE. V lost 7 bases and J 7 bases, leaving 8 bases between the germline ends. The CDR3 bases are TGTGCCAGCGGCGGGATTGGCTACACCTTC. Its translation: CASGGIGYTF.

This chain uses TRBV5-1 with TRBJ1-1, with a possible D match to TRBD1 (6 bases). CDR1 is SGHRS, CDR2 YFSETQ, per germline. The germline V and J ends were trimmed by 0 bases and 1 base, with 7 bases remaining between them. CDR3 size: 14 residues. The CDR3 sequence is CASSLEGGNTEAFF. In DNA, the CDR3 is TGCGCCAGCAGCTTGGAGGGGGGGAACACTGAAGCTTTCTTT.